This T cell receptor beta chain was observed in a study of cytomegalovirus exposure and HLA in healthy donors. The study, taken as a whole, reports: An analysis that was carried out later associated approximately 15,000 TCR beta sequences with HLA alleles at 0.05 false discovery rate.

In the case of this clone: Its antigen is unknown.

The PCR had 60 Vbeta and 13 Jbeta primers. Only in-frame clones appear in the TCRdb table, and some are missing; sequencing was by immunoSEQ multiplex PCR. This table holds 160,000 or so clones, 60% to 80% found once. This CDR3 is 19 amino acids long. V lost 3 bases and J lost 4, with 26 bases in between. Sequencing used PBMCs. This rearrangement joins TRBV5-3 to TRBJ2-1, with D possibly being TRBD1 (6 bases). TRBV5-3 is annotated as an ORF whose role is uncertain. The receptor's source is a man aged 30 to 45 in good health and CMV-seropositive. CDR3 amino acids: CARSWITLGPGEKYNEQFF. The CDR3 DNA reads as TGTGCCAGAAGCTGGATTACATTGGGACCAGGGGAAAAGTACAATGAGCAGTTCTTC.